This T cell receptor beta chain was identified in a study of CD8+ T cells in alopecia areata (dated by TCRdb to the late 2010s). The study in broad terms: Treated patients were enrolled in an open-label pilot trial of oral tofacitinib at 5 to 10 mg twice daily for moderate-to-severe alopecia areata. In treated patients, disease severity was measured using the SALT score, which gives the percentage of scalp surface area affected. Clonality in the scalp was compared among normal scalp (n=4), patchy alopecia areata scalp (n=8), and alopecia totalis/universalis scalp (n=8). Tofacitinib-treated patients had biopsies at baseline and at 4 and 24 weeks of treatment, with a later scalp biopsy in several patients. The study used high-throughput TCRbeta sequencing to examine T cell clonal expansion in alopecia areata, in both the C3H/HeJ mouse model and human patients. Tofacitinib was given for 6 to 18 months, followed by 6 months of follow-up off drug to assess delayed response and recurrence. On the human side, TCRbeta sequencing was run on scalp tissue and on sorted CD4+ and CD8+ peripheral blood T cells from healthy controls and from alopecia areata patients with either patchy or totalis/universalis disease. TCRbeta CDR3 regions were amplified by immunoSEQ multiplex PCR with 35 Vbeta forward and 13 Jbeta reverse primers. The RNA source kit depended on sample type: the PAXgene miRNA kit for fixed scalp, the miRNeasy kit for PBMCs, and the RNeasy kit for mouse skin.

Measured from the cysteine to the phenylalanine, the CDR3 is 14 residues long. Kept here is only the CDR3 DNA, which spans 42 bases and is read in frame from base 1. The junction carries 13 bases between V and J, which are trimmed by 8 bases and 1 base respectively. Per the germline V gene, ENHRY is the CDR1 and SYGVKD is the CDR2. Per the publication, the time point label means: around 4 weeks on oral tofacitinib. The sample's treatment or condition label is to be understood as: oral pan-JAK inhibitor, 5-10 mg twice daily. From alopecia areata patients, peripheral blood was collected along with lesional scalp punch biopsies. After PBMCs were isolated by density centrifugation and stained for CD3, CD4 and CD8, a FACSAria was used to sort CD4+ and CD8+ T cells. The library was obtained by the immunoSEQ multiplex PCR assay. For TCR sequencing, RNA was extracted from every sample and reverse transcribed into cDNA to serve as template. First-strand cDNA was synthesized using SuperScript III with a 2:1 mix of oligo-dT and random hexamers. Amplification bias was assessed with a synthetic immune receptor repertoire, and residual bias was removed computationally. In the authors' own workflow: Raw reads were preprocessed to remove errors, and CDR3 was defined according to IMGT conventions as the region from the conserved cysteine to phenylalanine. Clonality was computed as 1 minus the Shannon entropy, with the entropy normalized by log2 of the number of productive unique TCRs. Whether scalp clones were CD4 or CD8 was inferred by matching scalp TCRbeta sequences against CD4 and CD8 repertoires sorted from blood. TCRdb's version of the immuneACCESS table is confined to in-frame rearrangements and falls short of the full clone set. An unresolved V gene accounts for under half of the shortfall where checked; the remainder is of unknown origin. V and J calls and clone size are copied from that table; D and trimming were computed from the DNA. Present in this sample are about 150,000 clones, under 70% of which were seen just once. In total, the top ten clones hold around 0.9% of the sample.

About this clone itself: The target of this receptor is not known. Base qualities are not provided; no much larger clone lies one nucleotide away.

Study-level results and caveats: Shared TCR sequences between patients were less evident than in mice, which may be partly attributable to HLA diversity in the patient population. Unlike mouse skin, which is dominated by gammadelta T cells, normal human skin has resident alphabeta T cells that are also sequenced, and this complicates analysis of the scalp TCR repertoire. Tofacitinib significantly decreased scalp clonality and the number of expanded CD8+ clones among the top 100 scalp clones. Compared with normal scalp, lesional scalp had higher clonality and more expanded CD8+ clones, particularly in alopecia totalis/universalis, a pattern that suggests antigenic drive. During tofacitinib treatment, many expanded lesional clones stuck around in both scalp and blood, and this persistence may partly explain why relapse happens after treatment is stopped. Because the treated cohort was small and had just a single nonresponder, larger studies are needed to establish links between baseline CD8+ expansion and response.

Rearrangement joined TRBV10-3 to TRBJ2-3; possibly the D gene is TRBD1, per 6 matching bases. The specimen was CD4+ T cells sorted from blood, collected at week 4, from a patient treated with tofacitinib. This TCR was recovered from a human donor with alopecia areata. The DNA is TGTGCCATCCAACATTCAGGGGGCACAGATACGCAGTATTTT. Translated, this gives CAIQHSGGTDTQYF.